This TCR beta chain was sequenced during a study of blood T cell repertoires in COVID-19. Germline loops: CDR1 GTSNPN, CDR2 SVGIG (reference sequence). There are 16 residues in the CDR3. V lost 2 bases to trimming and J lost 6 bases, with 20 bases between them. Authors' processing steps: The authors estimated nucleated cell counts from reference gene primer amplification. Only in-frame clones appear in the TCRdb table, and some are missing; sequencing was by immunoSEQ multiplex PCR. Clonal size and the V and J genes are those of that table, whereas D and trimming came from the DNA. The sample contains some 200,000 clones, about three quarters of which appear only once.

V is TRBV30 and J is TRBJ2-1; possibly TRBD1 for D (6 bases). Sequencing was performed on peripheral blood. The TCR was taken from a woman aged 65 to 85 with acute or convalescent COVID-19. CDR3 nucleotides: TGTGCCTGGAGTCGGGGAAACACACAGGGTTTCAATGAGCAGTTCTTC. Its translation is CAWSRGNTQGFNEQFF.